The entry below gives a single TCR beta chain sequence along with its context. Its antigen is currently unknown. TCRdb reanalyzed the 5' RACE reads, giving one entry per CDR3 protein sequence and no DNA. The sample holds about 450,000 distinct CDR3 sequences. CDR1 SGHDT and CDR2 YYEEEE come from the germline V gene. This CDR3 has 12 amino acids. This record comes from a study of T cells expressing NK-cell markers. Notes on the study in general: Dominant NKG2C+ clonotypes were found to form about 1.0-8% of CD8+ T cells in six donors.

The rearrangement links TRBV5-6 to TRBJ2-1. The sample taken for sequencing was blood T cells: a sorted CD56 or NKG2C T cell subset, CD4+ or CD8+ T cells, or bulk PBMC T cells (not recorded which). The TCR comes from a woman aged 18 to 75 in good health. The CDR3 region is CASSLYNREQFF.